What follows are 23 T cell receptor beta chains derived from one specimen sequenced in a study of T cells after yellow fever vaccination. TCRdb re-called the 5' RACE reads through MiXCR, storing one row per CDR3 protein. The profile shows 300,000 to 400,000 distinct CDR3 sequences, about 9.5% of them singletons. The sequenced sample was PBMCs, obtained on the day of the first yellow fever vaccination. The receptors were gathered from a man aged 18 to 29 who received the YFV17D yellow fever vaccine.

The sample holds many counts of this clonotype. V is TRBV7-2 and J is TRBJ2-7, with 7 bases that match TRBD1. V shed 5 bases, J shed 6 bases, and the junction held 10 bases outside the gene matches. The CDR3 has 14 residues. Germline CDR1 reads SGHTA; CDR2 reads FQGNSA. The CDR3 reads CASSKQGFNSEQYF. The CDR3 bases are TGTGCCAGCAGCAAACAGGGGTTCAACAGCGAGCAGTACTTC.

The chain recombines TRBV10-3 with TRBJ2-7; D is perhaps TRBD2 (6 bases). The germline V gene has CDR1 ENHRY and CDR2 SYGVKD. Trimming removed 0 bases at V and 5 bases at J, with 14 bases between. The CDR3 has 15 residues. The CDR3 loop is CAISESKRGIDEQYV. CDR3 sequence (DNA): TGTGCCATCAGTGAGTCGAAACGGGGGATAGACGAGCAGTACGTC.

Regarding this clonotype: It is likely a read error, because the conserved phenylalanine at the end of the CDR3 is missing. The CDR3, as DNA: TGCGCCAGCATCCAAGAATGGGGGGCAGATACGCAGTATTAT. Translation gives CASIQEWGADTQYY. The chain is built from TRBV4-3 and TRBJ2-3; possible D gene TRBD2, 6 bases. Germline CDR1 is LGHNA and CDR2 is YSLEER. The CDR3 spans 14 residues.

This chain connects TRBV5-1 to TRBJ2-7, with TRBD2 matching 13 bases. The CDR3 sequence is 20 residues long. Germline CDR1 and CDR2: SGHRS and YFSETQ. V trimming: 3 bases; J trimming: 5 bases; junction bases outside the gene matches: 20. As DNA, the CDR3 is TGCGCCAGCAGCTCCACCCAGACTAGCGGGGGGCCCTGGGCGGTGGACGAGCAGTACTTC. This gives the protein CASSSTQTSGGPWAVDEQYF.

This clonotype has more than one count but fewer than ten. V is TRBV5-6 and J is TRBJ2-3; D gene unclear. Germline loops: CDR1 SGHDT, CDR2 YYEEEE. Trimming cost V 5 bases and J 4 bases, with 14 bases left between them. This CDR3 region has 14 residues. The CDR3 loop reads CASSFPDRADTQYF. The CDR3 DNA reads TGTGCCAGCAGTTTCCCGGACCGTGCAGATACGCAGTATTTT.

This clonotype was detected only a few times. The chain employs TRBV11-2 and TRBJ2-7; no clear D gene. Germline CDR1 reads SGHAT; CDR2 reads FQNNGV. CDR3 size: 13 residues. The CDR3 coding sequence is TGTGCCAGCAGTTTAGAAAGCTCCTACGAGCAGTACGTC. Protein sequence: CASSLESSYEQYV.

This clonotype showed up many times. The genes are TRBV12-3 or TRBV12-4 and TRBJ1-1; 7 bases agree with TRBD1. V shed 3 bases, J shed 5 bases, and the junction held 6 bases outside the gene matches. The CDR3 runs to 14 residues. The CDR3 reads CASSLVGGQTEAFF. The CDR3 nucleotides read TGTGCCAGCAGTTTGGTGGGGGGACAGACTGAAGCTTTCTTT.

This clonotype was observed a few times. This rearrangement joins TRBV11-2 to TRBJ2-1, with D maybe TRBD1 (6 bases). Germline values: CDR1 SGHAT, CDR2 FQNNGV. V dropped 5 bases and J dropped 5 bases, with 16 bases sitting between them. The CDR3 has 15 amino acids. DNA of the CDR3: TGTGCCAGCAGCCCGCGGTATGGGGGCGACAATGAGCAGTTCTTC. It translates to CASSPRYGGDNEQFF.

The V call is TRBV12-3 or TRBV12-4, the J call TRBJ1-2, with a possible D match to TRBD1 (6 bases). V lost 3 bases to trimming and J lost 8 bases, with 13 bases between them. The length of the CDR3 is 13 residues. The CDR3 here is CASSFWTALGYTF. CDR3 DNA: TGTGCCAGCAGTTTCTGGACAGCATTAGGCTACACCTTC.

The genes are TRBV4-3 and TRBJ1-2; D is unresolved. The CDR3 is 15 residues long. Germline CDR1 reads LGHNA; CDR2 reads YSLEER. V gave up 0 bases and J gave up 7 bases, with 15 bases separating them. The CDR3 region is CASSQDHARVAGYTF. CDR3 DNA sequence: TGCGCCAGCAGCCAAGATCACGCGAGGGTGGCTGGCTACACCTTC.

This clonotype was recorded a few times. This rearrangement joins TRBV6-5 to TRBJ2-5, with D possibly matching TRBD1 (5 bases). The ends were cut back, 2 bases at V and 2 bases at J, with 9 bases in the middle. This CDR3 has 14 amino acids. CDR1 and CDR2 from the germline V gene are MNHEY and SVGAGI. The CDR3, as DNA: TGTGCCAGCAGTTACAGGGGCGGACAAGAGACCCAGTACTTC. Translating it yields CASSYRGGQETQYF.

This clonotype was counted only a few times. The gene calls are TRBV12-3 or TRBV12-4 and TRBJ2-5; perhaps TRBD2 as D (5 bases). V lost 1 base, J lost 5 bases, and 14 bases lay in between. There are 15 residues in the CDR3. This CDR3 reads CASSLVPGKVETQYF. The CDR3 DNA is TGTGCCAGCAGTTTAGTTCCCGGGAAGGTCGAGACCCAGTACTTC.

The chain recombines TRBV7-2 with TRBJ1-5; possible D gene TRBD1, 5 bases. CDR3 length: 13 amino acids. In germline, CDR1 is SGHTA, CDR2 FQGNSA. V lost 2 bases, J lost 8 bases, and 10 bases lay in between. CDR3 loop: CASSLNPREPQHF. The CDR3, as DNA: TGTGCCAGCAGCTTAAACCCCAGGGAGCCCCAGCATTTT.

The chain recombines TRBV4-1 with TRBJ1-1, with D possibly TRBD1 on 6 matching bases. The germline V gene has CDR1 MGHRA and CDR2 YSYEKL. V dropped 8 bases and J dropped 0 bases, with 16 bases sitting between them. This CDR3 has 15 amino acids. The CDR3 nucleotides read TGCGCCAGCCGGAGGGGGTATAGGATGAACACTGAAGCTTTCTTT. This sequence encodes CASRRGYRMNTEAFF.

Many counts were recorded for this clonotype. Here the CDR3 reads CASSLWLAGSEQYF. The CDR3 nucleotides are TGCGCCAGCAGCTTGTGGCTAGCGGGGTCAGAGCAGTACTTC. This chain links TRBV5-1 with TRBJ2-7; 9 nucleotides match TRBD2. Unmatched junction bases numbered 6, after V lost 1 base and J lost 7 bases. Germline-derived CDR1 and CDR2 are SGHRS and YFSETQ. The CDR3 is made up of 14 amino acids.

The V gene is TRBV6-5, the J gene TRBJ1-1; TRBD1 might be the D (5 bases). Germline lookup yields CDR1 MNHEY and CDR2 SVGAGI. The CDR3 length is 14 residues. The V gene lost 4 bases and the J gene lost 5 bases, with 14 bases spanning the gap. The CDR3 DNA reads TGTGCCAGCAGTTTCAACGGCGGGGGGACTGAAGCTTTCTTT. Protein: CASSFNGGGTEAFF.

CDR3 region: CAISEVQEQFF. In DNA form, the CDR3 reads TGTGCCATCAGTGAGGTCCAAGAGCAGTTCTTC. This sequence joins TRBV10-3 and TRBJ2-1; D is ambiguous. This CDR3 region has 11 residues. Germline lookup yields CDR1 ENHRY and CDR2 SYGVKD. The germline V and J ends were trimmed by 2 bases and 10 bases, with 6 bases remaining between them.

This chain links TRBV29-1 with TRBJ2-3; 7 bases align to TRBD1. J gave up 2 bases and V 7 bases, and 3 bases lay outside the gene matches. Germline V lookup: CDR1 SQVTM, CDR2 ANQGSEA. The CDR3 length is 12 residues. This chain's CDR3 is CSADRVTDTQYF. CDR3 bases: TGCAGCGCTGACAGGGTCACAGATACGCAGTATTTT.

This clonotype has more than one count but fewer than ten. The chain combines TRBV7-6 with TRBJ2-7; 9 nucleotides agree with TRBD1. Per germline, CDR1 SGHVS and CDR2 FNYEAQ. The V segment lost 1 base and the J segment 6 bases; nucleotides outside the gene matches: 7. The CDR3 covers 15 residues. DNA of the CDR3: TGTGCCAGCAGCTTAGAGGTGGGACAGGGTCGCGAGCAGTACTTC. Translating it yields CASSLEVGQGREQYF.

This clonotype has only a few counts. V is TRBV19 and J is TRBJ1-5; D possibly corresponds to TRBD1 (5 bases). The CDR3 runs 14 residues. Germline CDR1 is LNHDA and CDR2 is SQIVND (reference sequence). The CDR3 here is CGSCRDGRNQPQHF. CDR3 in DNA: TGTGGCTCGTGCCGGGACGGCCGAAATCAGCCCCAGCATTTT.

This sequence joins TRBV20-1 and TRBJ2-1; 11 nucleotides line up with TRBD2. Germline V CDR1 and CDR2: DFQATT, SNEGSKA (reference sequence). The CDR3 totals 13 residues. Trimming cost V 4 bases and J 12 bases; bases outside gene matches: 8. CDR3 sequence reads: CSATPSGGLGQFF. The DNA of the CDR3 is TGCAGTGCTACCCCTAGCGGGGGGTTAGGGCAGTTCTTC.

V usage is TRBV18 and J usage is TRBJ2-7; tentatively, D is TRBD1 (5 bases). The V end lost 8 bases, the J end lost 6 bases, and 17 bases lay between the germline ends. This CDR3 has 13 amino acids. Germline V gene data show CDR1 as KGHSH and CDR2 as LQKENI. The CDR3 sequence: CASRGTEISEQYF. CDR3 nucleotides: TGTGCCAGCAGGGGAACTGAGATCAGCGAGCAGTACTTC.

This clonotype was counted at least ten times. The genes are TRBV7-2 and TRBJ1-2; the match to TRBD1 covers 7 bases. CDR1 and CDR2 (germline): SGHTA, FQGNSA. V shed 6 bases, J shed 5 bases, and the junction held 9 bases outside the gene matches. The CDR3 consists of 14 residues. CDR3 region: CASRPWDRPYGYTF. For the CDR3, the DNA is TGTGCCAGCAGACCCTGGGACAGACCATATGGCTACACCTTC.